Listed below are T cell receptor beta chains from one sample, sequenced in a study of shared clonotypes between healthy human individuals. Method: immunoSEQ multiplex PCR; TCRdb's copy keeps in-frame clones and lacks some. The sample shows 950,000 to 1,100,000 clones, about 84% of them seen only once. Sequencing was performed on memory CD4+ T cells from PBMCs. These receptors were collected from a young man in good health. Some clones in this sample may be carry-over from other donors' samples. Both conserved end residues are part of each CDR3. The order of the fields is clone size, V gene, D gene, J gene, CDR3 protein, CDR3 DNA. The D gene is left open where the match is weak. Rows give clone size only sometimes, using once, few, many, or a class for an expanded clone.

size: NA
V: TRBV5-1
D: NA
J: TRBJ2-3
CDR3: CASRPGFFTDTQYF
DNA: TGCGCCAGCAGGCCAGGGTTTTTCACAGATACGCAGTATTTT

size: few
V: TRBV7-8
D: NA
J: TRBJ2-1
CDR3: CASNFQGRSSDEQFF
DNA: TGTGCCAGCAACTTTCAGGGTAGAAGTAGCGATGAGCAGTTCTTC

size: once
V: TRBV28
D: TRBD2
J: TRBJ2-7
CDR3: CASSLGGGAGNYEQYF
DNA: TGTGCCAGCAGTTTAGGGGGGGGAGCGGGAAACTACGAGCAGTACTTC

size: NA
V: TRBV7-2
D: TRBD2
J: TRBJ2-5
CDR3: CASSYGGLPQAETQYF
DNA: TGTGCCAGCAGCTACGGGGGACTACCTCAGGCGGAGACCCAGTACTTC

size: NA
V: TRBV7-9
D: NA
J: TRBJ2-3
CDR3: CASSFLSSTDTQYF
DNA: TGTGCCAGCAGCTTCCTATCTAGCACAGATACGCAGTATTTT

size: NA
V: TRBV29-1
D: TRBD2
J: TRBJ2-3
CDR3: CSVVVPGGSTDTQYF
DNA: TGCAGCGTTGTGGTCCCGGGAGGGAGCACAGATACGCAGTATTTT

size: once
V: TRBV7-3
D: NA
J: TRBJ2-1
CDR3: CASSPQGSASYNEQFF
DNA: TGTGCCAGCAGCCCACAAGGCAGCGCGTCCTACAATGAGCAGTTCTTC

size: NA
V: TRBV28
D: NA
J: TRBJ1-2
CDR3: CASSPGQNIGYGYTF
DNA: TGTGCCAGCAGTCCTGGACAGAATATAGGCTATGGCTACACCTTC

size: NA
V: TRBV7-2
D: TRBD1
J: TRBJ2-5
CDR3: CASSLGQGGQETQYF
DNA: TGTGCCAGCAGCTTGGGACAGGGTGGTCAAGAGACCCAGTACTTC

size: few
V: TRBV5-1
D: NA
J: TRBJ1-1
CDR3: CASSLDRRNTEAFF
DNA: TGCGCCAGCAGCTTGGACCGCCGAAACACTGAAGCTTTCTTT

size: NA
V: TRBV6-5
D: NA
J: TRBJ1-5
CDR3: CASSYRGGFQPQHF
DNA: TGTGCCAGCAGTTATAGGGGGGGGTTTCAGCCCCAGCATTTT

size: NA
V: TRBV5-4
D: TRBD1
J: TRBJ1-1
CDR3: CASSSQGDKPEAFF
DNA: TGTGCCAGCAGCTCACAGGGGGATAAGCCTGAAGCTTTCTTT

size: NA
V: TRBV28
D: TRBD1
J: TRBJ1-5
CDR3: CASSYPGQFGNQPQHF
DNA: TGTGCCAGCAGTTACCCGGGACAGTTTGGCAATCAGCCCCAGCATTTT

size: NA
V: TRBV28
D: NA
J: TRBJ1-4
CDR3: CASSLVDTNEKLFF
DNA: TGTGCCAGCAGTCTAGTTGACACTAATGAAAAACTGTTTTTT

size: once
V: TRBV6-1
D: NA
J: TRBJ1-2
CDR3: CASREASKLGYTF
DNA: TGTGCCAGCAGGGAGGCCTCGAAACTGGGCTACACCTTC